The 27 T cell receptor beta chains presented below share a single source sample, sequenced in a study of Graves' ophthalmopathy and Graves' hyperthyroidism. RNA transcripts served as template for amplifying TCR beta CDR3 sequences. RT-PCR was first run with HTBI primers, then multiplex PCR in a second round. Using its own MiXCR run on the multiplex PCR reads, TCRdb lists one record per CDR3 protein. This sample has about 740,000 distinct CDR3 sequences, with around 40% found just once. Sequencing used peripheral blood. Receptors were obtained from an adult man with Graves' ophthalmopathy.

This clonotype was detected many times. The chain links TRBV7-8 to TRBJ1-1; the D gene is possibly TRBD1 (6 bases). V dropped 5 bases and J dropped 4 bases, with 14 bases sitting between them. The CDR3 covers 14 residues. CDR1 is SGHVS and CDR2 is FQNEAQ in the germline V gene. This CDR3 is CASSPSGGRTEAFF. CDR3 coding DNA: TGTGCCAGCAGCCCCTCCGGGGGGCGCACTGAAGCTTTCTTT. Drawing the rest from reference TRBV7-8 and TRBJ1-1, the complete variable domain is GAGVSQSPRYKVAKRGQDVALRCDPISGHVSLFWYQQALGQGPEFLTYFQNEAQLDKSGLPSDRFFAERPEGSVSTLKIQRTQQEDSAVYLCASSPSGGRTEAFFGQGTRLTVV.

The gene calls are TRBV28 and TRBJ2-7; D call uncertain. CDR3 length: 14 residues. Per germline, CDR1 MDHEN and CDR2 SYDVKM. V dropped 6 bases and J dropped 1 base, with 13 bases sitting between them. CDR3 sequence: CASRMDGASYEQYF. The CDR3 DNA is TGTGCCAGCAGAATGGACGGCGCATCCTACGAGCAGTACTTC.

Notes on this clonotype: A much bigger clone sits one base away, suggesting this may be a read error. The chain combines TRBV7-3 with TRBJ1-1; 9 bases map to TRBD1. CDR3 size: 14 residues. Germline V gene lookup returns CDR1 SGHTA and CDR2 FQGTGA. The CDR3 DNA reads TGTGTCAGCAGCAGAACAGGGGGCTACACTGAAGCTTTCTTT. Amino acids: CVSSRTGGYTEAFF.

This clonotype has a handful of counts. This chain joins TRBV29-1 and TRBJ1-1, with D perhaps TRBD1 (5 bases). Germline-derived CDR1 and CDR2 are SQVTM and ANQGSEA. The V and J ends lost 6 bases and 4 bases respectively, with 18 bases between them. This CDR3 has 14 residues. The CDR3 region has the DNA TGCAGCGTGTTGGGGGTTGACAGTTTCACTGAAGCTTTCTTT. This translates into CSVLGVDSFTEAFF.

The chain employs TRBV24-1 and TRBJ1-5; D gene uncertain. V dropped 4 bases and J dropped 5 bases, with 14 bases sitting between them. CDR3 length: 15 residues. CDR1 is KGHDR, CDR2 SFDVKD, per germline. This CDR3 is CATSDPGGGDQPQHF. CDR3 DNA sequence: TGTGCCACCAGTGACCCCGGCGGCGGGGATCAGCCCCAGCATTTT.

This clonotype was found many times. V usage is TRBV2 and J usage is TRBJ2-7; 8 nucleotides line up with TRBD2. The junction had 3 bases not matched to a gene; V was cut back by 5 bases and J by 0 bases. In germline, CDR1 is SNHLY, CDR2 FYNNEI. CDR3 length: 14 amino acids. CDR3 DNA: TGTGCCAGCAGTACCGGGACTAGCTCCTACGAGCAGTACTTC. It yields the protein CASSTGTSSYEQYF.

Regarding this clonotype: Because the CDR3 is missing its conserved closing phenylalanine or tryptophan, this is likely a read error. Because the CDR3's place on the DNA is in doubt, the DNA is left out and the CDR3 is given as listed by TCRdb. The CDR3 spells CSVERGRLA. This rearrangement joins TRBV29-1 to TRBJ2-7; TRBD1, the table's D call, lacks a check against the DNA. Germline V gene data show CDR1 as SQVTM and CDR2 as ANQGSEA. Including both end residues, the CDR3 is 9 amino acids long.

A few counts support this clonotype. The chain recombines TRBV6-6 with TRBJ2-7, with D hard to call. Per the germline V gene, CDR1 is MNHNY and CDR2 is SVGAGI (reference sequence). This CDR3 region has 14 residues. Trimming removed 8 bases at V and 2 bases at J, with 16 bases between. CDR3 nucleotides: TGTGCCAGCTATGCCCAGGCAGGAACCTACGAGCAGTACTTC. This codes for CASYAQAGTYEQYF.

This clonotype was found once. The genes are TRBV15 and TRBJ2-3; no reliable D call. This CDR3 is 17 amino acids long. V lost 0 bases and J 2 bases, leaving 15 bases between the germline ends. Looked up from germline, CDR1 is LNHNV and CDR2 is YYDKDF (reference sequence). CDR3 bases: TGTGCCACCAGCAGAGATATTCCACAGAGACCCACAGATACGCAGTATTTT. Translation: CATSRDIPQRPTDTQYF.

This clonotype appeared once. As the CDR3 is not closed by the conserved phenylalanine or tryptophan, this likely results from a read error. The DNA is omitted, as the CDR3 cannot be located on it reliably, and the CDR3 follows TCRdb's listing. The rearrangement joins TRBV29-1 to TRBJ2-7; TRBD1, the table's D call, was not compared with the DNA. The CDR3 is 10 residues long, ends included. The germline V gene encodes CDR1 SQVTM and CDR2 ANQGSEA. CDR3 region: CSVGQAGGCL.

The chain recombines TRBV7-2 with TRBJ1-1; 9 nucleotides line up with TRBD1. V gave up 6 bases and J gave up 0 bases; unmatched junction bases: 11. CDR1 is SGHTA, CDR2 FQGNSA, per germline. The CDR3 extends over 17 amino acids. CDR3 coding DNA: TGTGCCAGCAGAGAGACCGGGACAGGGTTTGTGAACACTGAAGCTTTCTTT. Residues: CASRETGTGFVNTEAFF.

The rearrangement joins TRBV20-1 to TRBJ2-7; 13 positions agree with TRBD2. The CDR3 spans 16 residues. Trimming removed 0 bases from V and 12 bases from J; junction bases left unmatched: 14. The germline V gene has CDR1 DFQATT and CDR2 SNEGSKA (reference sequence). The CDR3 protein is CSARDSGGLAGLVPYF. The CDR3 DNA is TGCAGTGCTAGAGATTCCGGGGGACTAGCGGGGTTAGTGCCGTACTTC.

This clonotype was detected ten times or more. The CDR3 DNA reads TGTGCCAGCAGTGATCTCGCCGGGAATGAAGCTTTCTTT. Translating gives CASSDLAGNEAFF. V gene TRBV25-1 combines with J gene TRBJ1-1, with D uncertain. Germline V gives CDR1 MGHDK, CDR2 SYGVNS. V was clipped by 3 bases and J by 7 bases, with 12 bases between them. This CDR3 contains 13 residues.

This clonotype was counted a few times. The junction does not match germline at one end; this may be a read error. The genes are TRBV7-9 and TRBJ1-4, with D possibly being TRBD1 (5 bases). This CDR3 comprises 16 residues. Per germline, CDR1 SEHNR and CDR2 FQNEAQ (reference sequence). The CDR3 protein is CASSQDPRDLREKLFF. In nucleotides, the CDR3 is TGCGCCAGCAGCCAAGATCCCCGGGACCTCCGAGAAAAACTGTTTTTT.

In its sample, this clonotype was seen many times. The J gene is TRBJ1-4, the V gene TRBV29-1; 7 nucleotides align to TRBD1. CDR1 and CDR2 (germline): SQVTM, ANQGSEA. This CDR3 has 13 amino acids. V lost 3 bases to trimming and J lost 4 bases; unmatched junction nucleotides: 2. Here the CDR3 reads CSVEGQSNEKLFF. CDR3 DNA: TGCAGCGTTGAGGGACAGAGTAATGAAAAACTGTTTTTT.

This clonotype was observed at least ten times. The chain has TRBV7-3 and TRBJ2-7; 8 nucleotides agree with TRBD1. The ends lost 3 bases at V and 5 bases at J; junction bases unmatched: 6. This CDR3 contains 14 residues. Germline CDR1 SGHTA, CDR2 FQGTGA. In nucleotides, the CDR3 is TGTGCCAGCAGCTTCTCCGGGACAGGTCACGAGCAGTACTTC. It encodes CASSFSGTGHEQYF.

This clonotype turned up a few times. This chain links TRBV9 with TRBJ2-7, with D possibly being TRBD2 (5 bases). With 0 bases removed from V and 6 bases from J, the gap between germline ends came to 16 bases. The CDR3 totals 15 residues. Germline CDR1 is SGDLS and CDR2 is YYNGEE. For the CDR3, the DNA is TGTGCCAGCAGCGTAGATGCGGGTAGTGAGAGCGAGCAGTACTTC. This translates into CASSVDAGSESEQYF.

For the CDR3, the DNA is TGTGCCAGCAGCCACCTGGGGGGCACTGAAGCTTTCTTT. It yields the protein CASSHLGGTEAFF. This chain links TRBV10-3 with TRBJ1-1, with D tentatively TRBD1 (5 bases). Trimming pared 10 bases from V and 4 bases from J, leaving 16 bases between. Germline loops: CDR1 ENHRY, CDR2 SYGVKD. This CDR3 spans 13 amino acids.

There are many counts of this clonotype. The V gene is TRBV25-1, the J gene TRBJ2-7; tentatively, D is TRBD2 (5 bases). Trimming cost V 1 base and J 2 bases, with 15 bases left between them. This CDR3 comprises 16 residues. Germline V CDR1 and CDR2: MGHDK, SYGVNS. Here the CDR3 DNA reads TGTGCCAGCAGTGAATCTGGGCTAGCCGTCGCCTACGAGCAGTACTTC. This codes for CASSESGLAVAYEQYF.

The chain employs TRBV7-9 and TRBJ2-2; D remains ambiguous. Germline V gene data show CDR1 as SEHNR and CDR2 as FQNEAQ (reference sequence). V was pared by 11 bases and J by 3 bases, with 13 bases between. The length of the CDR3 is 13 residues. This CDR3 is CAHTEPDTGELFF. The CDR3 DNA sequence: TGTGCCCATACAGAGCCTGACACCGGGGAGCTGTTTTTT.

This clonotype has just one count. The rearrangement links TRBV19 to TRBJ1-5; D is perhaps TRBD1 (5 bases). The V gene lost 4 bases and the J gene lost 6 bases, with 19 bases spanning the gap. CDR3 length equals 16 residues. Germline V lookup: CDR1 LNHDA, CDR2 SQIVND (reference sequence). The CDR3 DNA is TGTGCCAGTAGTACCTATGGGGGTTTAGGTAGTCAGCCCCAGCATTTT. Encoded protein: CASSTYGGLGSQPQHF.

This clonotype was detected only once. The chain has TRBV19 and TRBJ2-3, with D possibly being TRBD2 (6 bases). Germline values: CDR1 LNHDA, CDR2 SQIVND (reference sequence). The CDR3 spans 16 residues. The V end was cut by 4 bases, the J end by 1 base, with 15 bases between. The CDR3 is CASSRSPGLGTDTQYF. The CDR3 DNA sequence: TGTGCCAGTAGTAGGTCCCCGGGACTGGGCACAGATACGCAGTATTTT.

This clonotype was detected many times. V and J are TRBV19 and TRBJ1-5; the D gene is possibly TRBD1 (5 bases). CDR3 length: 13 residues. Looked up from germline, CDR1 is LNHDA and CDR2 is SQIVND (reference sequence). The V and J ends lost 6 bases and 3 bases respectively, with 9 bases between them. The CDR3 region is CASRRGSNQPQHF. The DNA of the CDR3 is TGTGCCAGTAGGAGGGGCTCCAATCAGCCCCAGCATTTT.

This clonotype was observed a handful of times. V is TRBV14 and J is TRBJ1-1; the D gene is possibly TRBD1 (6 bases). The germline V gene has CDR1 SGHDN and CDR2 FVKESK. The CDR3 is 14 residues long. The V end was cut by 6 bases, the J end by 5 bases, with 16 bases between. The CDR3 DNA is TGTGCCAGCAGTTTGACGGGGGCGTTGACTGAAGCTTTCTTT. Translation gives CASSLTGALTEAFF.

Points on this clonotype: Given a much more abundant clone one base away, this may be a read error. This is likely a read error, given that the CDR3 carries no conserved phenylalanine or tryptophan at its end. The DNA for the CDR3 is TGTGCCAGCAGTCAAAAGCCTGAGTCGACATACCAAGAGACCCAGTACTGC. Translated, it gives CASSQKPESTYQETQYC. The J gene is TRBJ2-5, the V gene TRBV7-2; D gene ambiguous. Germline V gene sequence: CDR1 SGHTA, CDR2 FQGNSA. The germline V and J ends were trimmed by 6 bases and 0 bases, with 20 bases remaining between them. The CDR3 has 17 amino acids.

This clonotype was seen a few times. V gene TRBV12-3 or TRBV12-4 combines with J gene TRBJ1-2, with 7 nucleotides matching TRBD1. This CDR3 is 14 amino acids long. Losses at the gene ends were 5 bases for V and 4 bases for J; bases not matched to a gene: 7. CDR3 nucleotide sequence: TGTGCCAGCAGTCTGAGACAGGGCGGCTATGGCTACACCTTC. Residues: CASSLRQGGYGYTF.

The gene calls are TRBV10-3 and TRBJ2-5; 7 bases fit TRBD1. Losses at the gene ends were 10 bases for V and 9 bases for J; bases not matched to a gene: 20. Per the germline V gene, CDR1 is ENHRY and CDR2 is SYGVKD. The CDR3 is 15 residues long. The CDR3 sequence is CASSSAKGAAQPQYF. Written as DNA, the CDR3 is TGTGCCAGCAGCTCAGCGAAGGGGGCGGCTCAGCCCCAGTACTTC.